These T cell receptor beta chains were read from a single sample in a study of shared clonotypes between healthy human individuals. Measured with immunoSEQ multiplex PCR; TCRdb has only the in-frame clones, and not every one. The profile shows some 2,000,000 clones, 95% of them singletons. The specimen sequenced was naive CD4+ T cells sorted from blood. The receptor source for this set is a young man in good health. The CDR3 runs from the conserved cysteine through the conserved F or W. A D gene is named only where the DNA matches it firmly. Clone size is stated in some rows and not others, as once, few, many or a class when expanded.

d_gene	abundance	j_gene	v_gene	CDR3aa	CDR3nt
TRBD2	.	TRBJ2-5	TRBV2	CASMLERGTETQYF	TGTGCCAGCATGTTGGAGCGGGGGACAGAGACCCAGTACTTC
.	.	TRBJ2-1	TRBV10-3	CAISESPNEQFF	TGTGCCATCAGTGAGTCTCCTAATGAGCAGTTCTTC
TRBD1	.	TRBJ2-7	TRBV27	CASSRTGLSDEQYF	TGTGCCAGCAGCAGGACAGGTCTTAGCGACGAGCAGTACTTC
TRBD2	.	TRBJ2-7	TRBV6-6	CASRVAGGPNEQYF	TGTGCCAGCAGAGTCGCGGGAGGGCCCAACGAGCAGTACTTC
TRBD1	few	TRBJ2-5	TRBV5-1	CASSLAPTGGQETQYF	TGCGCCAGCAGCTTGGCCCCGACAGGGGGCCAAGAGACCCAGTACTTC
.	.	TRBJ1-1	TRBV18	CASSPGTGNTEAFF	TGTGCCAGCTCACCAGGTACGGGGAACACTGAAGCTTTCTTT
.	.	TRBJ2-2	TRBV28	CASSLTRLGAGELFF	TGTGCCAGCAGTTTAACCAGGCTAGGGGCCGGGGAGCTGTTTTTT
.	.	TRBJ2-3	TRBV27	CASSPKWDLEAPDTQYF	TGTGCCAGCAGTCCGAAATGGGACTTAGAGGCCCCAGATACGCAGTATTTT
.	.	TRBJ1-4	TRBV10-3	CAISAQGPGEKLFF	TGTGCCATCAGTGCACAGGGTCCGGGCGAAAAACTGTTTTTT
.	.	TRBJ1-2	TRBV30	CAWIQGHTSGYTF	TGTGCCTGGATCCAGGGTCATACGAGTGGCTACACCTTC
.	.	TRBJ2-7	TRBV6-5	CASSLKPHYEQYF	TGTGCCAGCAGTCTGAAGCCCCACTACGAGCAGTACTTC
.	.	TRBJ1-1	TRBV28	CASSFGNTEAFF	TGTGCCAGCAGTTTCGGGAACACTGAAGCTTTCTTT
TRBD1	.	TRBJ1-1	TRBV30	CAWSLTGGNTEAFF	TGTGCCTGGAGTTTGACAGGGGGCAACACTGAAGCTTTCTTT
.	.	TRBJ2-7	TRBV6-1	CASSQGWGQYF	TGTGCCAGCAGTCAAGGATGGGGCCAGTACTTC
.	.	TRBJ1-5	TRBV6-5	CASSQLGTINQPQHF	TGTGCCAGCAGTCAACTAGGGACAATCAATCAGCCCCAGCATTTT
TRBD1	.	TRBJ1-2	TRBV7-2	CASSSMTGVGYGYTF	TGTGCCAGCAGCTCCATGACAGGGGTTGGCTATGGCTACACCTTC
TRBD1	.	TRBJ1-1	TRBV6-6	CASRQQGFAEAFF	TGTGCCAGCAGACAACAGGGGTTCGCTGAAGCTTTCTTT
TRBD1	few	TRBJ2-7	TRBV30	CAWTRDRGSYEQYF	TGTGCCTGGACGAGGGACAGGGGTTCCTACGAGCAGTACTTC
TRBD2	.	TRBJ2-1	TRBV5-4	CASSSLAGVGNEQFF	TGTGCCAGCAGCTCGCTAGCGGGAGTTGGAAATGAGCAGTTCTTC
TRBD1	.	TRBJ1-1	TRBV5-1	CASSRSVTGPTEAFF	TGCGCCAGCAGCCGAAGTGTGACAGGGCCCACTGAAGCTTTCTTT
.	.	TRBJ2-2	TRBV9	CASSGAANTGELFF	TGTGCCAGCAGCGGCGCCGCGAACACCGGGGAGCTGTTTTTT
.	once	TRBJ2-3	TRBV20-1	CSARVVDTQYF	TGCAGTGCTAGAGTGGTCGATACGCAGTATTTT
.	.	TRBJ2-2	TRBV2	CASRGLEATGELFF	TGTGCCAGCAGGGGTTTGGAAGCAACCGGGGAGCTGTTTTTT
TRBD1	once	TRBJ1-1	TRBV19	CASSRDRGTEAFF	TGTGCCAGTAGTAGGGACAGGGGCACTGAAGCTTTCTTT
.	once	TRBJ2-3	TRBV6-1	CASSGSGLGDTQYF	TGTGCCAGCAGCGGGTCCGGTCTAGGAGATACGCAGTATTTT
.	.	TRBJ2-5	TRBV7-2	CASSSLGRLEETQYF	TGTGCCAGCAGCTCGTTGGGACGACTAGAAGAGACCCAGTACTTC
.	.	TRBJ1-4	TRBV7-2	CASSLGRNNEKLFF	TGTGCCAGCAGCCTGGGACGAAATAATGAAAAACTGTTTTTT
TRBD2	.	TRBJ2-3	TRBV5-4	CASSSRTSGGRTDTQYF	TGTGCCAGCAGCTCGCGGACTAGCGGGGGGAGGACAGATACGCAGTATTTT
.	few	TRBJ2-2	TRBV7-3	CASSLLDGELFF	TGTGCCAGCTCCCTCTTGGACGGGGAGCTGTTTTTT
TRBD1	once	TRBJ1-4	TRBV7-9	CASSQGEYSAEKLFF	TGTGCCAGCAGCCAGGGGGAATACTCGGCAGAAAAACTGTTTTTT
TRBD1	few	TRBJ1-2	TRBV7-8	CASSPSQGDGYTF	TGTGCCAGCAGCCCAAGCCAGGGGGATGGCTACACCTTC
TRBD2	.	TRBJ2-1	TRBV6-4	CARETSGRARDEQFF	TGTGCCAGAGAGACTAGCGGGAGAGCTAGGGATGAGCAGTTCTTC
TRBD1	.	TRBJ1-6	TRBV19	CASSGTGRWSPLHF	TGTGCCAGTTCCGGGACAGGGAGGTGGTCACCCCTCCACTTT
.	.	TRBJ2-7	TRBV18	CASSVSSSYEQYF	TGTGCCAGCTCAGTCAGCTCCTCCTACGAGCAGTACTTC
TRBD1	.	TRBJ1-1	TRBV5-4	CASIRQGAGNTEAFF	TGTGCCAGCATCCGACAGGGGGCGGGCAACACTGAAGCTTTCTTT
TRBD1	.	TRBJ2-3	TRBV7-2	CASSFIGGSWDTQYF	TGTGCCAGCAGCTTTATAGGGGGCTCTTGGGATACGCAGTATTTT
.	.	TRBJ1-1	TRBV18	CASSKGGNTEAFF	TGTGCCAGCTCAAAAGGCGGGAACACTGAAGCTTTCTTT
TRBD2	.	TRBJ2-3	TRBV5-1	CASSPAGSGTDTQYF	TGCGCCAGCAGCCCAGCGGGGAGCGGCACAGATACGCAGTATTTT
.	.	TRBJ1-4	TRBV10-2	CASNSGGGSNEKLFF	TGCGCCAGCAACTCGGGAGGGGGTTCTAATGAAAAACTGTTTTTT
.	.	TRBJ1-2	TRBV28	CASSFEVGQGNYGYTF	TGTGCCAGCAGTTTTGAGGTCGGGCAGGGCAACTATGGCTACACCTTC